This TCR beta chain emerged from a study of T-cell memory formation after mild COVID-19. Study background: TCR clusters were mostly confined to one donor each.

TCRdb redid the calling of the 5' RACE reads with MiXCR, one entry per CDR3 protein. This sample has some 120,000 distinct CDR3 sequences; approximately 5.9% occur once, and the top ten carry over 2%. This clonotype has at least ten counts. Antigen: not known. Per the germline V gene, CDR1 is MNHEY and CDR2 is SMNVEV (reference sequence). V lost 5 bases and J 7 bases, leaving 15 bases between the germline ends. This CDR3 region has 13 residues. Overall study findings and caveats: The study found contracting CD4+ clones mainly in CM and EM and contracting CD8+ clones in EMRA.

The sequence came from an adult woman who had mild COVID-19 (a few samples of this study predate the infection). Cell type and time point are not known. Source material: PBMCs or a T cell subset sorted from them (not recorded which). The chain joins TRBV27 to TRBJ2-7; D is possibly TRBD2 (6 bases). CDR3 protein: CASSPPGRGEQYF. CDR3 bases: TGTGCCAGCAGTCCCCCCGGCCGGGGGGAGCAGTACTTC.